These T cell receptor beta chains were read from a single sample in a study of cytomegalovirus exposure and HLA in healthy donors. The protocol was immunoSEQ multiplex PCR, while the TCRdb copy is restricted to in-frame clones and leaves out a portion. The sample lists fewer than 150,000 clones, approximately 78% seen once, with about 7.8% in the top ten. Source material: PBMCs. These TCRs come from a woman aged 40 to 50 in good health and CMV-seropositive. Each CDR3 is given with its conserved first and last residue. The D gene is left open where the match is weak.

D	J	V	CDR3	DNA
NA	TRBJ1-1	TRBV6-1	CASSPVQGHTEAFF	TGTGCCAGCAGTCCCGTACAGGGACACACTGAAGCTTTCTTT
NA	TRBJ1-2	TRBV6-5	CASKSENYGYTF	TGTGCCAGCAAATCCGAGAACTATGGCTACACCTTC
NA	TRBJ2-2	TRBV15	CATSSLRVNTGELFF	TGTGCCACCAGCAGTCTACGGGTGAACACCGGGGAGCTGTTTTTT
NA	TRBJ1-1	TRBV6-6	CASRNSGGRGETEAFF	TGTGCCAGTCGGAACTCCGGTGGCAGGGGCGAAACTGAAGCTTTCTTT
TRBD1	TRBJ2-1	TRBV10-3	CAITGTADNEQFF	TGTGCCATCACAGGGACAGCTGACAATGAGCAGTTCTTC
NA	TRBJ2-1	TRBV10-3	CATVDRKQSQGNEQFF	TGTGCCACCGTAGACAGGAAGCAATCCCAGGGCAATGAGCAGTTCTTC
TRBD2	TRBJ2-5	TRBV11-1	CASSYGTSGGTTQYF	TGTGCCAGCAGCTACGGGACTAGCGGAGGGACGACCCAGTACTTC
TRBD1	TRBJ1-6	TRBV5-4	CASSLGTGRLSPLHF	TGTGCCAGCAGCCTCGGGACAGGACGGCTTTCACCCCTCCACTTT
NA	TRBJ1-1	TRBV10-3	CAISDNRNTEAFF	TGTGCCATCAGTGATAATAGGAACACTGAAGCTTTCTTT
TRBD1	TRBJ2-5	TRBV6-1	CASTPGGQNEETQYF	TGTGCCAGCACCCCAGGGGGACAGAATGAAGAGACCCAGTACTTC
TRBD1	TRBJ1-2	TRBV27	CASRPSAGGDYGYTF	TGTGCCAGCAGGCCCAGCGCAGGGGGCGACTATGGCTACACCTTC
TRBD1	TRBJ1-1	TRBV14	CASSQGQGWGNTEAFF	TGTGCCAGCAGCCAAGGACAGGGTTGGGGGAACACTGAAGCTTTCTTT
NA	TRBJ2-5	TRBV4-1	CASSPLWGEETQYF	TGCGCCAGCAGCCCCTTGTGGGGGGAAGAGACCCAGTACTTC
TRBD1	TRBJ1-6	TRBV5-6	CASSLLGQGISPLHF	TGTGCCAGCAGCTTGCTGGGACAGGGGATCTCACCCCTCCACTTT
NA	TRBJ2-1	TRBV14	CASSQDFTAAYNEQFF	TGTGCCAGCAGCCAAGATTTTACAGCAGCCTACAATGAGCAGTTCTTC
NA	TRBJ2-3	TRBV7-2	CASSSSSDTQYF	TGTGCCAGCAGCTCCAGTAGCGATACGCAGTATTTT
NA	TRBJ2-1	TRBV6-6	CASSPSRSSYNEQFF	TGTGCCAGCAGTCCGAGTCGGAGCTCCTACAATGAGCAGTTCTTC
TRBD1	TRBJ2-7	TRBV5-1	CASSPPTGASYEQYF	TGCGCCAGCAGCCCCCCGACAGGGGCGTCCTACGAGCAGTACTTC
NA	TRBJ2-3	TRBV4-3	CASSQEGQLTRDTDTQYF	TGCGCCAGCAGCCAAGAGGGGCAACTGACTAGGGACACAGATACGCAGTATTTT